This T cell receptor (beta chain) was retrieved from a study of shared clonotypes between healthy human individuals. At the level of the study: Each donor's CD4 naive and CD4 memory cells filled three plates apiece, CD8 naive two, and CD8 memory one.

Splitting the CD4+ cells yielded a CD45RA+ naive subset and a CD45RA-negative memory subset. The CDR3 consists of 15 residues. Germline CDR1 is SGHVS and CDR2 is FQNEAQ. V dropped 5 bases and J dropped 5; count of bases not matched to a gene: 9. TCRdb keeps only in-frame clones here, not all; method: immunoSEQ multiplex PCR. Here the sample spans roughly 2.2 million clones, more than 80% being singletons. Source material: naive CD4+ T cells from PBMCs. The subset: CD45RA+ positively selected. The receptor's source is a man in his late teens or twenties in good health. Some clones in this sample may be carry-over from other donors' samples. This chain uses TRBV7-8 with TRBJ2-5, with 9 bases identical to TRBD1. CDR3 DNA sequence: TGTGCCAGCAGCCCAAGGACAGGGGTGGTGGAGACCCAGTACTTC. The encoded protein is CASSPRTGVVETQYF.